This TCR beta chain was identified in a study of T cell responses to AZD1222 COVID-19 vaccine. The CDR3 contains 12 residues. Germline V gene data show CDR1 as ENHRY and CDR2 as SYGVKD. Method: immunoSEQ multiplex PCR; TCRdb's copy keeps in-frame clones and lacks some. The data hold about 160,000 clones, with around 94% observed a single time. The TCR originated in an adult in good health. The material was peripheral blood, obtained on day 0 of AZD1222 vaccination. The rearrangement joins TRBV10-3 to TRBJ1-1, with D perhaps matching TRBD1 (6 bases). For the CDR3, the DNA is TGTGGCGCAGGGGACCTTAACACTGAAGCTTTCTTT. Protein: CGAGDLNTEAFF.